A few counts support the clone carrying this T cell receptor (beta chain). Its antigen is not known. Unmatched junction bases numbered 10, after V lost 6 bases and J lost 6 bases. The CDR3 is made up of 14 amino acids. TCRdb used MiXCR to reprocess the RT-PCR reads, holding one entry per CDR3 protein. The top ten clones hold approximately 7.6% of a sample with about 650,000 distinct CDR3 sequences, about 15% of them seen once. This entry belongs to a study of response to subunit inactivated influenza vaccine. Study results and caveats: Authors suggested few new T cells are recruited by each seasonal influenza vaccination.

This clonotype was obtained from a man between 50 and 59 years old who received an inactivated influenza vaccine. The input for sequencing was PBMCs from blood, taken roughly 15 days before vaccination. This sequence joins TRBV12-3 or TRBV12-4 and TRBJ1-2; 7 bases map to TRBD1. The CDR3 loop is CASSQGEALHGYTF. CDR3 DNA sequence: TGTGCCAGCAGCCAGGGGGAGGCTCTTCATGGCTACACCTTC.